A selection of T cell receptor beta chains follows, all from one sample in a study of CD8 T cells in Susac syndrome. Using its own MiXCR run on the immunoSEQ multiplex PCR reads, TCRdb lists one record per CDR3 protein. The sample lists about 190,000 distinct CDR3 sequences, roughly 96% seen once, with approximately 0.094% in the top ten. The sample comprised CD4+ T cells from PBMCs. These receptors were taken from a human donor in good health. Both conserved end residues are part of each CDR3. The D gene is left open where the match is weak. For some rows the clone size is stated as once, few or many, or as a class when expanded; others skip it.

V: TRBV3-1
J: TRBJ2-5
D: TRBD2
size: NA
DNA: TGTGCCAGCAGTACTAGCGGGAGTGGTCCTCAAGAGACCCAGTACTTC
CDR3: CASSTSGSGPQETQYF

V: TRBV29-1
J: TRBJ2-3
D: NA
size: NA
DNA: TGCAGCGGCGTCCGGGACCCGGACACAGATACGCAGTATTTT
CDR3: CSGVRDPDTDTQYF

V: TRBV20-1
J: TRBJ1-2
D: NA
size: NA
DNA: TGCAGTGCCCCCCTAGGGGGTGGCTATGGCTACACCTTC
CDR3: CSAPLGGGYGYTF

V: TRBV7-9
J: TRBJ1-5
D: NA
size: NA
DNA: TGTGCCAGCAGCCAGGACACGTCGAATCAGCCCCAGCATTTT
CDR3: CASSQDTSNQPQHF

V: TRBV24-1
J: TRBJ2-6
D: NA
size: NA
DNA: TGTGCCACCAGTGATTCTGGCCGCTCTGGGGCCAACGTCCTGACTTTC
CDR3: CATSDSGRSGANVLTF

V: TRBV20-1
J: TRBJ1-4
D: NA
size: NA
DNA: TGCAGTGCAAGGACCATGGAAAAACTGTTTTTT
CDR3: CSARTMEKLFF

V: TRBV20-1
J: TRBJ1-5
D: NA
size: few
DNA: TGCAGTGCTAGGGGGGACAGCAATCAGCCCCAGCATTTT
CDR3: CSARGDSNQPQHF

V: TRBV12-3/TRBV12-4
J: TRBJ2-3
D: NA
size: NA
DNA: TGTGCCAGCACGAGTTATGTCCAACTACATACGCAGTATTTT
CDR3: CASTSYVQLHTQYF

V: TRBV12-3/TRBV12-4
J: TRBJ1-1
D: NA
size: NA
DNA: TGTGCCAGCAGTTCGTCGGACGGGAGGGACGCTGAAGCTTTCTTT
CDR3: CASSSSDGRDAEAFF

V: TRBV20-1
J: TRBJ2-3
D: TRBD2
size: NA
DNA: TGCAGTGCTGCCCCCTTACTAGCGGGAGCGGTAGATACGCAGTATTTT
CDR3: CSAAPLLAGAVDTQYF

V: TRBV27
J: TRBJ2-7
D: TRBD1
size: NA
DNA: TGTGCCAGCCGGACAGGGGTCTACGAGCAGTACTTC
CDR3: CASRTGVYEQYF

V: TRBV4-1
J: TRBJ2-7
D: TRBD1
size: NA
DNA: TGCGCCAGCAGCCTAGTCCAGGGACAGCCTGAATTGTACGAGCAGTACTTC
CDR3: CASSLVQGQPELYEQYF

V: TRBV24-1
J: TRBJ2-5
D: NA
size: NA
DNA: TGTGCCACCAGTGATCAAGGGCGGGGAGGAGAGACCCAGTACTTC
CDR3: CATSDQGRGGETQYF

V: TRBV7-2
J: TRBJ1-2
D: NA
size: NA
DNA: TGTGCCAGCAGCCCCCCTCAGTTTAACTATGGCTACACCTTC
CDR3: CASSPPQFNYGYTF

V: TRBV27
J: TRBJ1-2
D: NA
size: NA
DNA: TGTGCCAGCAGTCCGCAAGGGACATCCCGCGGCTACACCTTC
CDR3: CASSPQGTSRGYTF

V: TRBV20-1
J: TRBJ2-1
D: TRBD2
size: NA
DNA: TGCAGTGCCAATATAGCGGGGGGGCCGTACAATGAGCAGTTCTTC
CDR3: CSANIAGGPYNEQFF

V: TRBV5-1
J: TRBJ1-4
D: TRBD1
size: NA
DNA: TGCGCCAGCAGCTTGGACAGGGGTAATGAAAAACTGTTTTTT
CDR3: CASSLDRGNEKLFF

V: TRBV7-2
J: TRBJ1-2
D: NA
size: NA
DNA: TGTGCCAGCAGCTTAGTTCCGGGGCCCACCTTC
CDR3: CASSLVPGPTF

V: TRBV5-1
J: TRBJ2-5
D: NA
size: NA
DNA: TGCGCCAGCAGCGTACCCAGGGGAGAGACCCAGTACTTC
CDR3: CASSVPRGETQYF

V: TRBV15
J: TRBJ2-6
D: NA
size: once
DNA: TGTGCCACCAGCAGGAGGGGTGTGGGGGCCAACGTCCTGACTTTC
CDR3: CATSRRGVGANVLTF

V: TRBV6-5
J: TRBJ2-7
D: NA
size: NA
DNA: TGTGCCAGCACCCGGACAGTCGATTCCTACGAGCAGTACTTC
CDR3: CASTRTVDSYEQYF

V: TRBV29-1
J: TRBJ2-3
D: NA
size: NA
DNA: TGCAGCGTTTCAGACAGTATACGACCAGATACGCAGTATTTT
CDR3: CSVSDSIRPDTQYF

V: TRBV20-1
J: TRBJ1-5
D: NA
size: NA
DNA: TGCAGTGCTAGGCAGGGAGATTGGCAGCCCCAGCATTTT
CDR3: CSARQGDWQPQHF

V: TRBV7-9
J: TRBJ1-5
D: NA
size: NA
DNA: TGTGCCAGCAGCCACGACGGGGGCCAGCCCCAGCATTTT
CDR3: CASSHDGGQPQHF

V: TRBV27
J: TRBJ2-7
D: NA
size: NA
DNA: TGTGCCAGCAGTTTATTGGGCGTCCACGAGCAGTACTTC
CDR3: CASSLLGVHEQYF

V: TRBV6-2/TRBV6-3
J: TRBJ1-5
D: TRBD1
size: NA
DNA: TGTGCCAGCAGGGGGACAGGGGGCCGGCAGCCCCAGCATTTT
CDR3: CASRGTGGRQPQHF

V: TRBV27
J: TRBJ2-5
D: NA
size: NA
DNA: TGTGCCAGCAGTTTGCAACGAGGAGAGACCCAGTACTTC
CDR3: CASSLQRGETQYF

V: TRBV30
J: TRBJ2-1
D: NA
size: once
DNA: TGTGCCTGGAGTCGTGGGCGAATTAGGGCCTACAATGAGCAGTTCTTC
CDR3: CAWSRGRIRAYNEQFF

V: TRBV5-4
J: TRBJ1-1
D: NA
size: once
DNA: TGTGCCAGCAGCTCTACCCTTGGGAACACTGAAGCTTTCTTT
CDR3: CASSSTLGNTEAFF

V: TRBV11-1
J: TRBJ2-5
D: TRBD1
size: few
DNA: TGTGCCAGCAGCCGACAGGGGGAGACCCAGTACTTC
CDR3: CASSRQGETQYF

V: TRBV3-1
J: TRBJ2-3
D: NA
size: once
DNA: TGTGCCAGCAGCCAAGATCGATATGGGGCGCAGTATTTT
CDR3: CASSQDRYGAQYF

V: TRBV7-9
J: TRBJ2-2
D: TRBD1
size: NA
DNA: TGTGCCAGCAGCCGGGGACAGACCAACACCGGGGAGCTGTTTTTT
CDR3: CASSRGQTNTGELFF

V: TRBV27
J: TRBJ1-2
D: NA
size: NA
DNA: TGTGCCAGCAGGACTCAGGGATCCTATGGCTACACCTTC
CDR3: CASRTQGSYGYTF

V: TRBV2
J: TRBJ1-5
D: NA
size: NA
DNA: TGTGCCAGCAGTAGGGAGAGCAATCAGCCCCAGCATTTT
CDR3: CASSRESNQPQHF

V: TRBV14
J: TRBJ2-5
D: NA
size: NA
DNA: TGTGCCAGCAGCCAAGATCAAGAGACCCAGTACTTC
CDR3: CASSQDQETQYF

V: TRBV3-1
J: TRBJ1-1
D: NA
size: NA
DNA: TGTGCCAGCAGCCAAGGGAGACTCCAAGCTTTCTTT
CDR3: CASSQGRLQAFF

V: TRBV20-1
J: TRBJ1-3
D: NA
size: NA
DNA: TGCAGTGCCCTACAAGGGAGCTCTGGAAACACCATATATTTT
CDR3: CSALQGSSGNTIYF

V: TRBV9
J: TRBJ2-3
D: TRBD1
size: NA
DNA: TGTGCCAGTTCGACAGGGATACCAGATACGCAGTATTTT
CDR3: CASSTGIPDTQYF

V: TRBV3-1
J: TRBJ2-1
D: NA
size: NA
DNA: TGTGCCAGCAGCCCCATCGACGGGGGGCTAAACAATGAGCAGTTCTTC
CDR3: CASSPIDGGLNNEQFF

V: TRBV4-3
J: TRBJ1-1
D: NA
size: NA
DNA: TGCGCCAGCAGCCGTCGGTTGGGCACTGAAGCTTTCTTT
CDR3: CASSRRLGTEAFF

V: TRBV6-5
J: TRBJ2-2
D: NA
size: once
DNA: TGTGCCAGCAGTTACGACAACACCGGGGAGCTGTTTTTT
CDR3: CASSYDNTGELFF

V: TRBV20-1
J: TRBJ2-5
D: NA
size: NA
DNA: TGCAGTGCTAGGTGGGAGACCCAGTACTTC
CDR3: CSARWETQYF

V: TRBV20-1
J: TRBJ1-5
D: NA
size: NA
DNA: TGCAGTGCTAGTCAGGGAAGCAATCAGCCCCAGCATTTT
CDR3: CSASQGSNQPQHF

V: TRBV29-1
J: TRBJ1-1
D: NA
size: NA
DNA: TGCAGCGCCTCACAGGGAGGGAACACTGAAGCTTTCTTT
CDR3: CSASQGGNTEAFF

V: TRBV27
J: TRBJ2-1
D: NA
size: NA
DNA: TGTGCCAGTGGCCTCCTGGGCCGCTCCTACAATGAGCAGTTCTTC
CDR3: CASGLLGRSYNEQFF

V: TRBV28
J: TRBJ2-5
D: TRBD1
size: NA
DNA: TGTGCCAGCACTCCGGGACAGTCGAAGACCCAGTACTTC
CDR3: CASTPGQSKTQYF

V: TRBV9
J: TRBJ1-2
D: TRBD1
size: NA
DNA: TGTGCCAGCAGCGTAGTTATAGGGGGCGCCGATGGCTACACCTTC
CDR3: CASSVVIGGADGYTF

V: TRBV20-1
J: TRBJ2-1
D: NA
size: NA
DNA: TGCAGTGCCATAAGGACAGCCTACAATGAGCAGTTCTTC
CDR3: CSAIRTAYNEQFF

V: TRBV29-1
J: TRBJ1-1
D: NA
size: NA
DNA: TGCAGCGAACGAATGGTGGGGGGTGAAGCTTTCTTT
CDR3: CSERMVGGEAFF

V: TRBV20-1
J: TRBJ2-3
D: TRBD2
size: NA
DNA: TGCAGTGCTAGACGACCTAGCGGGGGAGCGTTAAACACAGATACGCAGTATTTT
CDR3: CSARRPSGGALNTDTQYF

V: TRBV27
J: TRBJ1-3
D: NA
size: NA
DNA: TGTGCCAGCAGGGGTTTAGGAAACACCATATATTTT
CDR3: CASRGLGNTIYF

V: TRBV28
J: TRBJ2-7
D: NA
size: NA
DNA: TGTGCCAGCAGTGCCCCCGGTACCTCCTACGAGCAGTACTTC
CDR3: CASSAPGTSYEQYF

V: TRBV18
J: TRBJ2-7
D: NA
size: NA
DNA: TGTGCCAGCTCATCGATGAGTGCGGACTCCCGGAGCGAGCAGTACTTC
CDR3: CASSSMSADSRSEQYF

V: TRBV3-1
J: TRBJ1-1
D: NA
size: NA
DNA: TGTGCCAGCAGCCAATCTCAGGGGCTCCGTAACACTGAAGCTTTCTTT
CDR3: CASSQSQGLRNTEAFF